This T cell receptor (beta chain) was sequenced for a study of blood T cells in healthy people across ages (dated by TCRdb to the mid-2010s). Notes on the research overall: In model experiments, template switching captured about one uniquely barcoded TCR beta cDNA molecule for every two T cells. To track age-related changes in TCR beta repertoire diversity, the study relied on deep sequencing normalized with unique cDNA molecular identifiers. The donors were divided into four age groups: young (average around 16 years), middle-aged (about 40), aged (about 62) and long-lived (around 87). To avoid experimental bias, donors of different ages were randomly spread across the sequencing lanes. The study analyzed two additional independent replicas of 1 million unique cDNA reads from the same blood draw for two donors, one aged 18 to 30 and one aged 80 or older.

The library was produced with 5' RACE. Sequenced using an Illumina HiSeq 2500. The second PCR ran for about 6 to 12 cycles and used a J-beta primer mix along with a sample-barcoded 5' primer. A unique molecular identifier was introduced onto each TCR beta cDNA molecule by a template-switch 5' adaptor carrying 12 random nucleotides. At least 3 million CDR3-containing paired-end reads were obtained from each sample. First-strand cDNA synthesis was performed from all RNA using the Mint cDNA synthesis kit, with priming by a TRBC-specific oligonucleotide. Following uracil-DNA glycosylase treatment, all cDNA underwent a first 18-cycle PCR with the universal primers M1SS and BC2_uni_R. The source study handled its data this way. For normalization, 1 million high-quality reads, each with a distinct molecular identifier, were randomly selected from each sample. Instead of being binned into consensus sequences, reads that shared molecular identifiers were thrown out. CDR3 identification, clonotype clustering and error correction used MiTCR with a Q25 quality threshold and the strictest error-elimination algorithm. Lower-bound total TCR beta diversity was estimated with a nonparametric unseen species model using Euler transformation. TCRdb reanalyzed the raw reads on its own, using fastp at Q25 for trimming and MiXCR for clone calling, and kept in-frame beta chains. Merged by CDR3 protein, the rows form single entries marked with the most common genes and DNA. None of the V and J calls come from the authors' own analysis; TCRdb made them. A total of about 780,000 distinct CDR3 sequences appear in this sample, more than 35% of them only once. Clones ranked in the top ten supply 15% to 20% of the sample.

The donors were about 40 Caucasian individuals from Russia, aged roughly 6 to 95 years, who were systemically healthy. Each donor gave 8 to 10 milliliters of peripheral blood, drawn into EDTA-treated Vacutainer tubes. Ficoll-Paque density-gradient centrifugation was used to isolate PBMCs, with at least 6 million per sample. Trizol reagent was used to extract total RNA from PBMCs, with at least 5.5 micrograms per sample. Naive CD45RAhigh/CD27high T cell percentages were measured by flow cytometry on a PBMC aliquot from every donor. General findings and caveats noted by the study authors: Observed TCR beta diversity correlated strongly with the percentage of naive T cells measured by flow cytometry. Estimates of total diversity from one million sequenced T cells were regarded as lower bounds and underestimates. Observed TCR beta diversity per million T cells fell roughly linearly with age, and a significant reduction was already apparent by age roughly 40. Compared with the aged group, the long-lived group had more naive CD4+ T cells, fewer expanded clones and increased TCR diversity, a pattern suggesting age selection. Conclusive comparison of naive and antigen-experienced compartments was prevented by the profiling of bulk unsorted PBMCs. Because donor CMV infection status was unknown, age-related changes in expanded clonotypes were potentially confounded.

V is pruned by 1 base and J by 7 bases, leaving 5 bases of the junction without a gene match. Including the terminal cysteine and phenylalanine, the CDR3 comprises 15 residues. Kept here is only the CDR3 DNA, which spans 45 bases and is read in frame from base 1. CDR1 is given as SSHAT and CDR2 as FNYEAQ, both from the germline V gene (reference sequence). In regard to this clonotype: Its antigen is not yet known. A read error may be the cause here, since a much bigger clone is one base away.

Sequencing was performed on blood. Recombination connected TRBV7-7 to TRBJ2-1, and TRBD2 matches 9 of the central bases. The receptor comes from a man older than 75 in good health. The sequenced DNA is TGTGCCAGCAGCTTAGTTAGCGGGAGCCGGAATGAGCAGTTCTTC. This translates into CASSLVSGSRNEQFF.